Below are 4 T cell receptor beta chains sequenced from a single sample in a study of Ad26.COV2.S vaccination and SARS-CoV-2 variants. TCRdb's copy holds only in-frame clones and misses some; the assay was immunoSEQ multiplex PCR. The data contain some 480,000 clones, around nine tenths of them singletons. Treatment: around 19 received Ad26.COV2.S at low or high dose, single or two shots; 5 received placebo; per-sample allocation not given. Day 63 after the first vaccine or placebo injection was the time point for sampling. The sequencing used peripheral blood, collected in a trial of Ad26.COV2.S vaccine versus placebo. These receptors all come from a person between 18 and 59 years old who received the Ad26.COV2.S COVID-19 vaccine or a placebo.

The V gene is TRBV6-5, the J gene TRBJ2-7; 9 bases are shared with TRBD2. J gave up 2 bases and V 0 bases, and 5 bases lay outside the gene matches. The CDR3 totals 16 residues. Per the germline V gene, CDR1 is MNHEY and CDR2 is SVGAGI. The CDR3 loop is CASSYSGLAGTYEQYF. Here the CDR3 DNA reads TGTGCCAGCAGTTACTCTGGGCTAGCGGGAACCTACGAGCAGTACTTC.

The genes are TRBV28 and TRBJ1-2, with 9 bases lining up with TRBD1. This CDR3 is built from 15 residues. Germline CDR1 reads MDHEN; CDR2 reads SYDVKM. J was trimmed by 8 bases and V by 3 bases; bases with no gene match: 10. The CDR3 here is CASSFSTGTGNGYTF. CDR3 sequence (DNA): TGTGCCAGCAGTTTCTCCACCGGGACAGGGAACGGCTACACCTTC.

V usage is TRBV6-5 and J usage is TRBJ2-1; D may be TRBD1 (6 bases). The CDR3 is made up of 15 amino acids. Germline V gene sequence: CDR1 MNHEY, CDR2 SVGAGI. Between the trimmed V and J ends, which lost 4 bases and 3 bases, there was a span of 13 bases. The CDR3 reads CASSFSGVYYNEQFF. The CDR3 coding sequence is TGTGCCAGCAGTTTCTCAGGGGTCTACTACAATGAGCAGTTCTTC.

This clone was counted only a few times. This chain joins TRBV7-2 and TRBJ1-1; tentative D call: TRBD1 (6 bases). The CDR3 runs to 13 residues. The V and J ends lost 5 bases and 10 bases respectively, with 17 bases between them. Germline assignment: CDR1 SGHTA and CDR2 FQGNSA. The CDR3 sequence is CASSRVIGGTAFF. The CDR3 DNA reads as TGTGCCAGCAGCCGAGTTATCGGGGGCACAGCTTTCTTT.